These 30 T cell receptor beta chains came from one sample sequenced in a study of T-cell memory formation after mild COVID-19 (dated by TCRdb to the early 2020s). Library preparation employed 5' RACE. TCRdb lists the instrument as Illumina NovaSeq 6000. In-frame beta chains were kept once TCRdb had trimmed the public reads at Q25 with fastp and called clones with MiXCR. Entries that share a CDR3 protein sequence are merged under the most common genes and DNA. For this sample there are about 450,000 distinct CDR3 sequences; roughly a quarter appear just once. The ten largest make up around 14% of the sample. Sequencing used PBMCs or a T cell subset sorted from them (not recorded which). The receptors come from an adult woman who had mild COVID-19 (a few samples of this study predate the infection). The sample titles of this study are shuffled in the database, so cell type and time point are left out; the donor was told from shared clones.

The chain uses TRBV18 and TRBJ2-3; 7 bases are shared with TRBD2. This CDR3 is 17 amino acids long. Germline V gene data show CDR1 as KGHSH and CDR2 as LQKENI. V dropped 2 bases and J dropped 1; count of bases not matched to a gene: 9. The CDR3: CASSPRLAFVGTDTQYF. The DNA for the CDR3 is TGTGCCAGCTCACCAAGACTAGCTTTCGTCGGCACAGATACGCAGTATTTT.

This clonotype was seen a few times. This CDR3 is CSVVGQGAWETQYF. CDR3 nucleotide sequence: TGCAGCGTTGTAGGCCAGGGGGCTTGGGAGACCCAGTACTTC. This chain uses TRBV29-1 with TRBJ2-5; 8 nucleotides align to TRBD1. The J segment lost 5 bases and the V segment lost 4 bases, leaving 9 bases of the junction unmatched. Per the germline V gene, CDR1 is SQVTM and CDR2 is ANQGSEA. This CDR3 region has 14 residues.

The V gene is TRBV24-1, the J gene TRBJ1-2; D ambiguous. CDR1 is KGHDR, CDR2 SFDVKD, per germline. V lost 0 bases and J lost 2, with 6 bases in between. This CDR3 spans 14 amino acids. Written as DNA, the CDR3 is TGTGCCACCAGTGATTTGGGGCAGAACTATGGCTACACCTTC. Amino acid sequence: CATSDLGQNYGYTF.

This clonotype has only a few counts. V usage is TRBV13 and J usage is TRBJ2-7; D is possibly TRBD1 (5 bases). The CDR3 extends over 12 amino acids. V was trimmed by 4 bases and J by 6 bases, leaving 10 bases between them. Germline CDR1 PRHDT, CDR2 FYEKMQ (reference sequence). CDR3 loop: CASSSRRGEQYF. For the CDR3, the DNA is TGTGCCAGCAGCTCCCGTAGGGGCGAGCAGTACTTC.

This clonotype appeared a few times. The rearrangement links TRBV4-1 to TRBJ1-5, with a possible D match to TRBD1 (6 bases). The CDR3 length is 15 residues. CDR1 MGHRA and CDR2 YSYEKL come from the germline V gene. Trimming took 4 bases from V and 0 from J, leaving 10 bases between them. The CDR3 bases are TGCGCCAGCAGCCGGACAGTTAATAGCAATCAGCCCCAGCATTTT. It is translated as CASSRTVNSNQPQHF.

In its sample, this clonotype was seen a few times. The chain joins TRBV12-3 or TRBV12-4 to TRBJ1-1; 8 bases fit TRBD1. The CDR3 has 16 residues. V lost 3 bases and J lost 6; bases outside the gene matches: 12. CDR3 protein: CASSFSGRGRVAEAFF. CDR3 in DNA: TGTGCCAGCAGTTTTAGTGGCAGGGGGCGAGTCGCTGAAGCTTTCTTT.

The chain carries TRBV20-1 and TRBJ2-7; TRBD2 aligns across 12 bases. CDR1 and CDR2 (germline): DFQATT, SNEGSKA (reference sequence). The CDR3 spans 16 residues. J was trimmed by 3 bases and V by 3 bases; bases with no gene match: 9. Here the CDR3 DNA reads TGCAGTGCTAGCGGGACTAGCGGGTTACCGCTCTACGAGCAGTACTTC. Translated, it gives CSASGTSGLPLYEQYF.

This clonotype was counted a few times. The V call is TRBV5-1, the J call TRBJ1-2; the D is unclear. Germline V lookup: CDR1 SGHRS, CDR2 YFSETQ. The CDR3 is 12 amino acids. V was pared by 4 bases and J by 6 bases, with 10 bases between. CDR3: CASSRSGDGYTF. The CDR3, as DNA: TGCGCCAGCAGCCGGTCCGGGGATGGCTACACCTTC.

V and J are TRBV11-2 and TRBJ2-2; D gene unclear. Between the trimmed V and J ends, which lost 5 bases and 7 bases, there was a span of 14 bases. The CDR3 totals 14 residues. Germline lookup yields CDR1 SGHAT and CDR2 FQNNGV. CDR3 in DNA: TGTGCCAGCAGCCCCGACACCCTTCGCGGGGAGCTGTTTTTT. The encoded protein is CASSPDTLRGELFF.

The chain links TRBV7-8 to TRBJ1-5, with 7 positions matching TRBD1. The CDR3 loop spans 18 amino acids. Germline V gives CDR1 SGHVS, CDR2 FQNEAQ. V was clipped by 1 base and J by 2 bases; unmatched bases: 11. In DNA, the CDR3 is TGTGCCAGCAGCTTAGGTGGTAGAGGGGGCTTCGGCAATCAGCCCCAGCATTTT. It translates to CASSLGGRGGFGNQPQHF. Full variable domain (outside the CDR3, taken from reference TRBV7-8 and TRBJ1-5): GAGVSQSPRYKVAKRGQDVALRCDPISGHVSLFWYQQALGQGPEFLTYFQNEAQLDKSGLPSDRFFAERPEGSVSTLKIQRTQQEDSAVYLCASSLGGRGGFGNQPQHFGDGTRLSIL.

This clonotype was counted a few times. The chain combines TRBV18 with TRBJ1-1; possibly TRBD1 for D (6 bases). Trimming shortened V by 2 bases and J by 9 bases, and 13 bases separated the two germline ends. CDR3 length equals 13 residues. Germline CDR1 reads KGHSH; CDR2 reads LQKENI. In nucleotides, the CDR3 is TGTGCCAGCTCACCAGGGCAGGGGCCGCAAGCTTTCTTT. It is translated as CASSPGQGPQAFF.

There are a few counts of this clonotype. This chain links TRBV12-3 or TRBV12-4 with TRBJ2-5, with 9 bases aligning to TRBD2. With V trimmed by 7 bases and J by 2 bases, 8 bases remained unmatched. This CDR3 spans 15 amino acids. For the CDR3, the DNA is TGTGCCAGCACGCCATGGGCGGGGGGGCAAGAGACCCAGTACTTC. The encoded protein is CASTPWAGGQETQYF.

The CDR3 coding sequence is TGTGCCAGCAGTGAATCCACGGTTAACAATCAGCCCCAGCATTTT. It translates to CASSESTVNNQPQHF. The chain carries TRBV25-1 and TRBJ1-5, with D uncertain. Trimming shortened V by 1 base and J by 3 bases, and 10 bases separated the two germline ends. Per the germline V gene, CDR1 is MGHDK and CDR2 is SYGVNS. The CDR3 loop spans 15 amino acids.

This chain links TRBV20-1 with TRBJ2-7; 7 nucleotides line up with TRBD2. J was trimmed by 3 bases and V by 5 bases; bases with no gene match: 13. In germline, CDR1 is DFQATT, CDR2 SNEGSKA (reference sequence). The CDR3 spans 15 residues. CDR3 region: CSAPPASSGFYEQYF. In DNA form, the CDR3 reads TGCAGTGCTCCCCCCGCGTCTAGCGGATTCTACGAGCAGTACTTC.

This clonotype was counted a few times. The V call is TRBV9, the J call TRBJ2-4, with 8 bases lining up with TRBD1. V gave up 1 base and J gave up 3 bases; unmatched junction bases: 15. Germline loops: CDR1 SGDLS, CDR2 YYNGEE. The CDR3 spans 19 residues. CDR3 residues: CASSVFDRGDFFGKNIQYF. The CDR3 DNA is TGTGCCAGCAGCGTATTCGACAGGGGTGATTTTTTTGGCAAAAACATTCAGTACTTC. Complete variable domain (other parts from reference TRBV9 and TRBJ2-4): DSGVTQTPKHLITATGQRVTLRCSPRSGDLSVYWYQQSLDQGLQFLIQYYNGEERAKGNILERFSAQQFPDLHSELNLSSLELGDSALYFCASSVFDRGDFFGKNIQYFGAGTRLSVL.

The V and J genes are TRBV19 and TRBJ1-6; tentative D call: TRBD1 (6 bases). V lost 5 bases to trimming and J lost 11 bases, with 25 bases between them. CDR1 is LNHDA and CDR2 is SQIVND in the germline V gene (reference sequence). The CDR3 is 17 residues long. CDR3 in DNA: TGTGCCAGTAGTCTCAGAAGTGGGACACCAGCGGCAGCACCCCTCCACTTT. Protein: CASSLRSGTPAAAPLHF.

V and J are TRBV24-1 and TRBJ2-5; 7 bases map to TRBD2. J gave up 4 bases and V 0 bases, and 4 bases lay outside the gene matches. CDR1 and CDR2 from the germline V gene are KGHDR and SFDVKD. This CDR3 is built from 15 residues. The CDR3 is CATSDLKGGLETQYF. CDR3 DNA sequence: TGTGCCACCAGTGATTTGAAGGGAGGGTTAGAGACCCAGTACTTC.

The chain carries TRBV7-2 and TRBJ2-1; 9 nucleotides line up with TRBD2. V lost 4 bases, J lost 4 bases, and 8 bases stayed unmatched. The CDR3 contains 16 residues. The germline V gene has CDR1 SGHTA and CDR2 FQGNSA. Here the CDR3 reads CASSYSGLAPYNEQFF. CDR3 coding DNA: TGTGCCAGCAGCTACAGCGGACTAGCGCCTTACAATGAGCAGTTCTTC. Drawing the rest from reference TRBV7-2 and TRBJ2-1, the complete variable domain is GAGVSQSPSNKVTEKGKDVELRCDPISGHTALYWYRQSLGQGLEFLIYFQGNSAPDKSGLPSDRFSAERTGGSVSTLTIQRTQQEDSAVYLCASSYSGLAPYNEQFFGPGTRLTVL.

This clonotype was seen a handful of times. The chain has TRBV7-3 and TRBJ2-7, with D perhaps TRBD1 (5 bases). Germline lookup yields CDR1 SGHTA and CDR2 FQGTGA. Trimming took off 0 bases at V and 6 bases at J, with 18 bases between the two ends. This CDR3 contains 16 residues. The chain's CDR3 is CASSLTWSETEGEQYF. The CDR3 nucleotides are TGTGCCAGCAGCTTAACGTGGTCGGAGACAGAAGGCGAGCAGTACTTC. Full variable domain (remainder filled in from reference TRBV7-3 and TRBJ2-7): GAGVSQTPSNKVTEKGKYVELRCDPISGHTALYWYRQSLGQGPEFLIYFQGTGAADDSGLPNDRFFAVRPEGSVSTLKIQRTERGDSAVYLCASSLTWSETEGEQYFGPGTRLTVT.

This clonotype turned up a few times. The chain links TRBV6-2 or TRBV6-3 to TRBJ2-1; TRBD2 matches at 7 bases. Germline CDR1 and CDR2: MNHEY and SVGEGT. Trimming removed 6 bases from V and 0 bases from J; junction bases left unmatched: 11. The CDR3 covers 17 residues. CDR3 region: CASRWGAGRSSYNEQFF. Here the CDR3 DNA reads TGTGCCAGCAGGTGGGGAGCGGGGCGTAGCTCCTACAATGAGCAGTTCTTC.

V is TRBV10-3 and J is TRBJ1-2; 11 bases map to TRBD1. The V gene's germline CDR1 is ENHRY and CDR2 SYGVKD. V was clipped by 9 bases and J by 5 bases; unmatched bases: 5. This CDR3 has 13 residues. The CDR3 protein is CAISGQGAYGYTF. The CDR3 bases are TGTGCCATTTCCGGACAGGGGGCATATGGCTACACCTTC.

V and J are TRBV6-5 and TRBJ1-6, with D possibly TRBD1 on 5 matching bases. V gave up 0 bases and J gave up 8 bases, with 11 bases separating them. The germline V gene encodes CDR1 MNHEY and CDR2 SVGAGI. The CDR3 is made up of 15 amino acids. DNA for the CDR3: TGTGCCAGCAGTTACTCGAGAGGGGTAGATTCACCCCTCCACTTT. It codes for CASSYSRGVDSPLHF.

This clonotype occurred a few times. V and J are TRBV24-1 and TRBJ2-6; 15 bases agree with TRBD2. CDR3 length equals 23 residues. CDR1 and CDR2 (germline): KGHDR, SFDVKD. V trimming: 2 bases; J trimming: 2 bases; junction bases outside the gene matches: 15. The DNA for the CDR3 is TGTGCCACCAGTGATTCGATGGGACTAGCGGGGGGCCTCCTTAGTGCTGGGGCCAACGTCCTGACTTTC. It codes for CATSDSMGLAGGLLSAGANVLTF.

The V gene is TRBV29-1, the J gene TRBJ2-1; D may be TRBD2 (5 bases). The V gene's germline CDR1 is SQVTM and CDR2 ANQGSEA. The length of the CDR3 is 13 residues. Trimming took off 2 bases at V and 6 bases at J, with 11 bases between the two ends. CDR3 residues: CSVERTVSNEQFF. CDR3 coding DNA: TGCAGCGTTGAAAGGACTGTCTCCAATGAGCAGTTCTTC.

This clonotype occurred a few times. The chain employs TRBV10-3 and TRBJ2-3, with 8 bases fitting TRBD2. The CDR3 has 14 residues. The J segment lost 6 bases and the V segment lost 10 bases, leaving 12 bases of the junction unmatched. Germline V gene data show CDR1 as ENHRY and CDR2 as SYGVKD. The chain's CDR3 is CATLTAGGRDTQYF. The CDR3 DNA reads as TGTGCCACCCTAACCGCGGGGGGAAGGGATACGCAGTATTTT.

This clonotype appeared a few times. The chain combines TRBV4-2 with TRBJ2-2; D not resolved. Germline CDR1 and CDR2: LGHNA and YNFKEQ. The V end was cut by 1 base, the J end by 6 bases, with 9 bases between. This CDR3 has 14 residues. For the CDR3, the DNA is TGTGCCAGCAGCCAAGTGTCCGGCGCCGGGGAGCTGTTTTTT. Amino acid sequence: CASSQVSGAGELFF.

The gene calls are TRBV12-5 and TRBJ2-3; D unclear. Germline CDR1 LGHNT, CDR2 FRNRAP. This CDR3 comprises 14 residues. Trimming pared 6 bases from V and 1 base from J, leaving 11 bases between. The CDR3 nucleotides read TGTGCTAGTGGCCCGTCCCTTCGCACAGATACGCAGTATTTT. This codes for CASGPSLRTDTQYF.

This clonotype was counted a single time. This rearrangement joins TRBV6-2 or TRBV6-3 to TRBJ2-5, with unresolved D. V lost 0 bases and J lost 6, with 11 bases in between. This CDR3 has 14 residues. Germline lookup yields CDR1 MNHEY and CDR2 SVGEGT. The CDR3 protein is CASSYSAMEQTQYF. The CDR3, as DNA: TGTGCCAGCAGTTACTCTGCGATGGAGCAGACCCAGTACTTC.

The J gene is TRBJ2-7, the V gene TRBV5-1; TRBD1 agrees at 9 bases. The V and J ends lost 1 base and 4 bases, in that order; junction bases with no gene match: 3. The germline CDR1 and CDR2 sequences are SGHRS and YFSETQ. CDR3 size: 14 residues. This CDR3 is CASSLPGQGYEQYF. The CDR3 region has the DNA TGCGCCAGCAGCTTGCCGGGACAGGGATACGAGCAGTACTTC.

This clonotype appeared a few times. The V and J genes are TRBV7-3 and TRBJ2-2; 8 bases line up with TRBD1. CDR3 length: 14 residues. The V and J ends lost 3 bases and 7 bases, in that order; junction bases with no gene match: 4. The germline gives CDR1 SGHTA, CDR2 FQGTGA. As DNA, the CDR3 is TGTGCCAGCAGCTTCGACAGGGGTTACGGGGAGCTGTTTTTT. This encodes CASSFDRGYGELFF.